What follows is one TCR beta chain and its context. The specificity of this receptor is unknown. Base qualities were left out, and no much larger clone turns up one base away. Peripheral blood CD8+ and CD4+ T cells from healthy donors, Susac syndrome patients and multiple sclerosis patients were profiled using high-throughput TCR beta sequencing. Multiple sclerosis controls were treatment-naive patients with stable or active relapsing-remitting disease fulfilling revised McDonald criteria. Bulk CD8+ and CD4+ T cells were purified by magnetic negative isolation, while CD8+ TEMRA cells were enriched using FACS. Blood was collected in EDTA tubes and processed within 24 hours, with PBMCs isolated through density gradient centrifugation. PBMCs intended for TCR sequencing were cryopreserved in liquid nitrogen and were subsequently thawed in a 37 degrees C water bath. The sorted or isolated CD4+, CD8+ and CD8+ TEMRA cells had a purity of 90% or higher.

From a lookup of the germline V gene (reference sequence), CDR1 and CDR2 are SEHNR and FQNEAQ. The CDR3 covers 14 residues, taking in both the cysteine and the phenylalanine. The kept DNA is CDR3 alone, 42 bases in frame from the first base. Relative to germline, V is missing 2 bases and J is missing 5 bases, with 6 bases of the junction outside any gene match. RNA was extracted using the RNeasy kit, and about 0.45 to 1 microgram was reverse transcribed with random hexamers. TCR beta CDR3 regions were amplified with the immunoSEQ multiplex PCR assay covering 54 Vbeta and 13 Jbeta segments. PCR amplification bias was corrected using a synthetic template baseline for primer optimization and computational correction. For the original study's pipeline: Reads were assigned to V, D and J genes according to IMGT and analyzed in immunoSEQ Analyzer, with only productive sequences retained. Clonality was computed as one minus Shannon entropy normalized by log2 of the number of productive unique sequences. For each patient and control, public and private clones were evaluated within the 100 most prevalent clones. A clone was defined as Susac-specific if it was absent from the healthy and MS cohorts, from 1052 published viral clones and from other ImmuneACCESS disease sequences. TCRdb reprocessing: public reads trimmed at Q25 with fastp, clones called with MiXCR, in-frame beta chains kept. One record per CDR3 amino acid sequence lists the most common genes and DNA. V and J calls and clone size were set by TCRdb, not the authors. The sample table holds around 140,000 distinct CDR3 sequences, of which approximately 95% were seen once. The top ten clones comprise over 0.095% of the sample.

This entry belongs to a study of CD8 T cells in Susac syndrome (dated by TCRdb to about 2019). About the study as a whole: Whether CD8+ T cell activation and differentiation in Susac syndrome was antigen driven was tested using repertoire sequencing.

Here is what the overall study found, with its caveats: The number of individuals in the TCR sequencing and HLA analysis was acknowledged as relatively small.

Sequenced material: CD4+ T cells from PBMCs. This receptor was obtained from a human donor with multiple sclerosis. The chain links TRBV7-9 with TRBJ2-7, with 7 junctional bases fitting TRBD2. The CDR3 amino acid sequence is: CASSLTGGSNEQYF. The nucleotide sequence is given as TGTGCCAGCAGCTTAACGGGCGGGAGTAACGAGCAGTACTTC.